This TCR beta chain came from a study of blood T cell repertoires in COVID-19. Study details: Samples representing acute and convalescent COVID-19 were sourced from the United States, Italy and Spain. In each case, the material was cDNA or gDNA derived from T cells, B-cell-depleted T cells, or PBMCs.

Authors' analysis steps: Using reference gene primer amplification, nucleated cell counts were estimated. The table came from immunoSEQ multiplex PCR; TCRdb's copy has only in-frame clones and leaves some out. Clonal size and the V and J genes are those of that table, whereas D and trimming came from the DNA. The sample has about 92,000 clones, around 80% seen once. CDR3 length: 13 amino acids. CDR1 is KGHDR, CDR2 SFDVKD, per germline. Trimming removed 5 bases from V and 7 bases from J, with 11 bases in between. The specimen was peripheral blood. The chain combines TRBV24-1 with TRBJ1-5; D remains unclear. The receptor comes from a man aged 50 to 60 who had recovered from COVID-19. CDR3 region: CATSGGYRQPQHF. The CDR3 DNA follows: TGTGCCACCAGTGGAGGATATAGACAGCCCCAGCATTTT.